A selection of T cell receptor beta chains follows, all from one sample in a study of shared clonotypes between healthy human individuals. Sequencing was performed with immunoSEQ multiplex PCR; in TCRdb, only in-frame clones are kept and a portion is missing. The profile shows some 480,000 clones, about 80% of them singletons. Sequencing input: PBMCs. These receptors were taken from a woman aged 40-49 years in good health. Some clones in this sample may be carry-over from other donors' samples. Both conserved end residues are part of each CDR3. A D gene is named only where the DNA matches it firmly. Some rows have no size entry. The others give once, few or many, or a class for an expanded clone.

D: NA
V: TRBV5-1
J: TRBJ2-3
size: once
DNA: TGCGCCAGCAGCTTTGGCAACCCCCGCACAGATACGCAGTATTTT
CDR3: CASSFGNPRTDTQYF

D: NA
V: TRBV11-3
J: TRBJ2-7
size: NA
DNA: TGTGCCAGCAGCTCCCGACAGGACTACGAGCAGTACTTC
CDR3: CASSSRQDYEQYF

D: NA
V: TRBV11-2
J: TRBJ2-1
size: NA
DNA: TGTGCCAGCAGCTTAGGGGGTTTCAATGAGCAGTTCTTC
CDR3: CASSLGGFNEQFF

D: NA
V: TRBV11-2
J: TRBJ1-2
size: NA
DNA: TGTGCCAGCAGCTTAAGGTTGGAAGATCTTGGCTACACCTTC
CDR3: CASSLRLEDLGYTF

D: TRBD2
V: TRBV7-3
J: TRBJ2-2
size: NA
DNA: TGTGCCAGCAGCTGGGCGGGAGGCTACACCGGGGAGCTGTTTTTT
CDR3: CASSWAGGYTGELFF

D: NA
V: TRBV28
J: TRBJ2-3
size: NA
DNA: TGTGCCAGCAGCCCAGACCCTAGCACAGATACGCAGTATTTT
CDR3: CASSPDPSTDTQYF

D: NA
V: TRBV30
J: TRBJ1-4
size: few
DNA: TGTGCCTGGCAGAAGGGGAAGACTAATGAAAAACTGTTTTTT
CDR3: CAWQKGKTNEKLFF

D: TRBD2
V: TRBV4-3
J: TRBJ2-2
size: once
DNA: TGCGCCAGCAGCCAAGAAGTCGGGAGGGCCGTCGGGGAGCTGTTTTTT
CDR3: CASSQEVGRAVGELFF

D: NA
V: TRBV9
J: TRBJ1-2
size: NA
DNA: TGTGCCAGCAGCGTAGACGGACTCTATGGCTACACCTTC
CDR3: CASSVDGLYGYTF

D: TRBD2
V: TRBV6-5
J: TRBJ2-5
size: NA
DNA: TGTGCCAGCAGTTACCGGGCTAGCGGGACGGAGACCCAGTACTTC
CDR3: CASSYRASGTETQYF

D: NA
V: TRBV25-1
J: TRBJ1-2
size: NA
DNA: TGTGCCAGCAGTGAGCCAGGCGACTTCTATGGCTACACCTTC
CDR3: CASSEPGDFYGYTF

D: NA
V: TRBV2
J: TRBJ1-4
size: NA
DNA: TGTGCCAGCAGTGAGGAGGGCCCGGACGAAAAACTGTTTTTT
CDR3: CASSEEGPDEKLFF

D: NA
V: TRBV15
J: TRBJ2-1
size: NA
DNA: TGTGCCACCAGCAGAGATCTATCTGCGGATGAGCAGTTCTTC
CDR3: CATSRDLSADEQFF

D: NA
V: TRBV28
J: TRBJ2-7
size: once
DNA: TGTGCCAGCAGGAGAGCAGGGGGGATCCCTTACGAGCAGTACTTC
CDR3: CASRRAGGIPYEQYF

D: TRBD1
V: TRBV11-3
J: TRBJ2-5
size: once
DNA: TGTGCCAGCAGCCGAGGGGGCCCCCAAGAGACCCAGTACTTC
CDR3: CASSRGGPQETQYF

D: NA
V: TRBV15
J: TRBJ2-1
size: NA
DNA: TGTGCCACCAGCTCCGCTGGTGAGCAGTTCTTC
CDR3: CATSSAGEQFF

D: NA
V: TRBV28
J: TRBJ2-6
size: NA
DNA: TGTGCCAGCAGGTCCCGGGACACTATCTCTGGGGCCAACGTCCTGACTTTC
CDR3: CASRSRDTISGANVLTF

D: TRBD1
V: TRBV28
J: TRBJ1-2
size: NA
DNA: TGTGCCAGCAGTCCACCGGGACAGGGGGCGCAAGGCTACACCTTC
CDR3: CASSPPGQGAQGYTF

D: TRBD2
V: TRBV7-6
J: TRBJ2-1
size: NA
DNA: TGTGCCAGCAGCTTAGCTAGCGGGAGGGAAAGTCAGTTCTTC
CDR3: CASSLASGRESQFF

D: TRBD2
V: TRBV4-2
J: TRBJ2-1
size: NA
DNA: TGTGCCAGCAGCGCCACGGGGGGGGAGCAGTTCTTC
CDR3: CASSATGGEQFF

D: NA
V: TRBV7-9
J: TRBJ1-2
size: NA
DNA: TGTGCCAGCAGCCAGCCACCGGGACTTGGCAACTATGGCTACACCTTC
CDR3: CASSQPPGLGNYGYTF

D: NA
V: TRBV7-2
J: TRBJ2-5
size: NA
DNA: TGTGCCAGCACCTATCCTACGGGAGAGACCCAGTACTTC
CDR3: CASTYPTGETQYF

D: NA
V: TRBV5-6
J: TRBJ1-4
size: NA
DNA: TGTGCCAGCAGCTTGCAGGGCGTGCAAAAACTGTTTTTT
CDR3: CASSLQGVQKLFF

D: TRBD1
V: TRBV27
J: TRBJ1-2
size: NA
DNA: TGTGCCAGCAGTCCGGACAGGGTCGGTGGCTACACCTTC
CDR3: CASSPDRVGGYTF

D: NA
V: TRBV2
J: TRBJ1-1
size: NA
DNA: TGTGCCAGCACCGAGGGGCAGAACACTGAAGCTTTCTTT
CDR3: CASTEGQNTEAFF

D: NA
V: TRBV6-4
J: TRBJ2-2
size: NA
DNA: TGTGCCAGTCGGCGACATACAAACACCGGGGAGCTGTTTTTT
CDR3: CASRRHTNTGELFF

D: NA
V: TRBV30
J: TRBJ1-2
size: NA
DNA: TGTGCCTGGACAACTTCTAACTATGGCTACACCTTC
CDR3: CAWTTSNYGYTF

D: TRBD1
V: TRBV11-3
J: TRBJ2-1
size: NA
DNA: TGTGCCAGCAACTTAGTTTCCACAGGGGGCTTGGGCGAGCAGTTCTTC
CDR3: CASNLVSTGGLGEQFF

D: NA
V: TRBV7-9
J: TRBJ1-1
size: few
DNA: TGTGCCAGCAGCTCCCCTGAGTGGATTCGGGACACTGAAGCTTTCTTT
CDR3: CASSSPEWIRDTEAFF

D: TRBD1
V: TRBV15
J: TRBJ1-2
size: NA
DNA: TGTGCCACCAGCAGACCAGGACAGGAATTAATCGGCTATGGCTACACCTTC
CDR3: CATSRPGQELIGYGYTF

D: TRBD1
V: TRBV6-5
J: TRBJ1-1
size: NA
DNA: TGTGCCAGCAGTTTACGACAGGGACTAATGAACACTGAAGCTTTCTTT
CDR3: CASSLRQGLMNTEAFF

D: NA
V: TRBV5-1
J: TRBJ2-3
size: many
DNA: TGCGCCAGCAGCTTGGCGGCAGATACGCAGTATTTT
CDR3: CASSLAADTQYF

D: TRBD1
V: TRBV6-5
J: TRBJ2-1
size: once
DNA: TGTGCCAGCAGTAAAAACAGGGGAGAGAATGAGCAGTTCTTC
CDR3: CASSKNRGENEQFF

D: TRBD2
V: TRBV9
J: TRBJ2-3
size: NA
DNA: TGTGCCAGCAGCCTCAGCGGGAGGAGCACAGATACGCAGTATTTT
CDR3: CASSLSGRSTDTQYF

D: TRBD1
V: TRBV5-4
J: TRBJ1-2
size: few
DNA: TGTGCCAGCAGCCTTGACAGGGTGGAGCTTTTC
CDR3: CASSLDRVELF

D: TRBD2
V: TRBV19
J: TRBJ2-7
size: NA
DNA: TGTGCCAGTAGTATCCCGGGACTAGCGGGAGGCGAGCAGTACTTC
CDR3: CASSIPGLAGGEQYF

D: TRBD2
V: TRBV30
J: TRBJ2-7
size: NA
DNA: TGTGCCTGGAGCTTGGGGCTAGCGGGAGACTACGAGCAGTACTTC
CDR3: CAWSLGLAGDYEQYF

D: NA
V: TRBV30
J: TRBJ2-1
size: NA
DNA: TGTGCCTGGAGTGGCGAGGCTAATGAGCAGTTCTTC
CDR3: CAWSGEANEQFF

D: TRBD2
V: TRBV7-8
J: TRBJ2-1
size: NA
DNA: TGTGCCAGCAGCACCTGGACTAGCCACCCACCTGAGCGGCAGTTCTTC
CDR3: CASSTWTSHPPERQFF

D: TRBD2
V: TRBV6-4
J: TRBJ2-1
size: many
DNA: TGTGCCAGCAGTGACTCAGCGGGAGGGAACAATGAGCAGTTCTTC
CDR3: CASSDSAGGNNEQFF